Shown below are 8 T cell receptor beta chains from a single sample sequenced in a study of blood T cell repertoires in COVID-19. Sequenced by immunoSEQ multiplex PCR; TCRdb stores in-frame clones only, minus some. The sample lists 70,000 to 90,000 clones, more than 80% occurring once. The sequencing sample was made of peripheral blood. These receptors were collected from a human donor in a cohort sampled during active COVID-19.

For the CDR3, the DNA is TGTGCCACTAGGACAGAACCTCTCATGAACACTGAAGCTTTCTTT. It translates to CATRTEPLMNTEAFF. The gene calls are TRBV2 and TRBJ1-1; D possibly corresponds to TRBD1 (6 bases). Germline V CDR1 and CDR2: SNHLY, FYNNEI. With 10 bases removed from V and 0 bases from J, the gap between germline ends came to 18 bases. The CDR3 covers 15 residues.

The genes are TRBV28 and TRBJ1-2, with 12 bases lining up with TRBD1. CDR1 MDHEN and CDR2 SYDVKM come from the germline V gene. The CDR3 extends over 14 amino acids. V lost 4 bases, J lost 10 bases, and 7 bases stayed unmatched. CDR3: CASSSLGTGGDYTF. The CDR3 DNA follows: TGTGCCAGCAGTTCTCTCGGGACAGGGGGCGACTACACCTTC.

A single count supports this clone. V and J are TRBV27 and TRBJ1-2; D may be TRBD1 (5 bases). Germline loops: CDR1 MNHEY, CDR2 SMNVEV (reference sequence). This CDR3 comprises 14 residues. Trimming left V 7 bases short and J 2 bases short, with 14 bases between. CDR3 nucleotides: TGTGCCAGCAAACTCGCTGGGGGGAACTATGGCTACACCTTC. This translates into CASKLAGGNYGYTF.

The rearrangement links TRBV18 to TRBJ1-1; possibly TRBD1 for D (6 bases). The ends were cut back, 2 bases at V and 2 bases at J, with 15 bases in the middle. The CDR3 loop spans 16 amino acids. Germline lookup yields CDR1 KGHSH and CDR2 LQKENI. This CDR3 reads CASSPWLGQFNTEAFF. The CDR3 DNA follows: TGTGCCAGCTCACCATGGTTAGGACAGTTTAACACTGAAGCTTTCTTT.

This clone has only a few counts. As DNA, the CDR3 is TGTGCCTGGAGTTTCGGACAATCCGAGCAGTACTTC. This encodes CAWSFGQSEQYF. The genes are TRBV30 and TRBJ2-7; the D gene is possibly TRBD1 (5 bases). Germline V gene lookup returns CDR1 GTSNPN and CDR2 SVGIG (reference sequence). Trimming left V 2 bases short and J 6 bases short, with 11 bases between. The CDR3 extends over 12 amino acids.

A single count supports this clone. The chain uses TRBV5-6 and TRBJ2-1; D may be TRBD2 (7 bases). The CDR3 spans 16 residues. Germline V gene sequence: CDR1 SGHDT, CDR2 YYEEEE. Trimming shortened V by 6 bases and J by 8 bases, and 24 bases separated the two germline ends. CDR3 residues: CASTRLGVQGRDEQFF. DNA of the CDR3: TGTGCCAGCACCCGATTGGGAGTGCAGGGGAGGGATGAGCAGTTCTTC.

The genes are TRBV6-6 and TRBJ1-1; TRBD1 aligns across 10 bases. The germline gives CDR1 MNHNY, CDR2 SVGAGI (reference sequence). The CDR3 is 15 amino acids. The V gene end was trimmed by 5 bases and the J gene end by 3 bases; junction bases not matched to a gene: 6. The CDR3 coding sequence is TGTGCCAGCAGTACACGGGACAGGGGACACACTGAAGCTTTCTTT. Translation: CASSTRDRGHTEAFF.

The CDR3 DNA follows: TGTGCCAGCAGCCTCAGGGAGGACACTGAAGCTTTCTTT. Translation gives CASSLREDTEAFF. The rearrangement links TRBV11-2 to TRBJ1-1, with D possibly being TRBD1 (5 bases). V dropped 5 bases and J dropped 3 bases, with 10 bases sitting between them. Germline lookup yields CDR1 SGHAT and CDR2 FQNNGV. The CDR3 is 13 amino acids.